The present TCR beta chain was sequenced within a study of tumor-infiltrating lymphocytes in oesophageal squamous cell carcinoma. There are many counts of this clonotype. TCRdb fed the PCR reads into MiXCR, producing one record per CDR3 protein. The table shows thousands of distinct CDR3 sequences, with about a sixth occurring only once. The clonotype was recovered from a male donor with esophageal squamous cell carcinoma. Input material: blood.

The CDR3 spells CASSVGADNEQFF. As DNA, the CDR3 is TGTGCCAGCAGCGTAGGAGCCGACAATGAGCAGTTCTTC. The chain couples TRBV9 to TRBJ2-1; D not resolved. The length of the CDR3 is 13 residues. Between the trimmed V and J ends, which lost 0 bases and 5 bases, there was a span of 6 bases. Germline loops: CDR1 SGDLS, CDR2 YYNGEE. The complete variable domain, with remaining parts taken from reference TRBV9 and TRBJ2-1, reads DSGVTQTPKHLITATGQRVTLRCSPRSGDLSVYWYQQSLDQGLQFLIQYYNGEERAKGNILERFSAQQFPDLHSELNLSSLELGDSALYFCASSVGADNEQFFGPGTRLTVL.